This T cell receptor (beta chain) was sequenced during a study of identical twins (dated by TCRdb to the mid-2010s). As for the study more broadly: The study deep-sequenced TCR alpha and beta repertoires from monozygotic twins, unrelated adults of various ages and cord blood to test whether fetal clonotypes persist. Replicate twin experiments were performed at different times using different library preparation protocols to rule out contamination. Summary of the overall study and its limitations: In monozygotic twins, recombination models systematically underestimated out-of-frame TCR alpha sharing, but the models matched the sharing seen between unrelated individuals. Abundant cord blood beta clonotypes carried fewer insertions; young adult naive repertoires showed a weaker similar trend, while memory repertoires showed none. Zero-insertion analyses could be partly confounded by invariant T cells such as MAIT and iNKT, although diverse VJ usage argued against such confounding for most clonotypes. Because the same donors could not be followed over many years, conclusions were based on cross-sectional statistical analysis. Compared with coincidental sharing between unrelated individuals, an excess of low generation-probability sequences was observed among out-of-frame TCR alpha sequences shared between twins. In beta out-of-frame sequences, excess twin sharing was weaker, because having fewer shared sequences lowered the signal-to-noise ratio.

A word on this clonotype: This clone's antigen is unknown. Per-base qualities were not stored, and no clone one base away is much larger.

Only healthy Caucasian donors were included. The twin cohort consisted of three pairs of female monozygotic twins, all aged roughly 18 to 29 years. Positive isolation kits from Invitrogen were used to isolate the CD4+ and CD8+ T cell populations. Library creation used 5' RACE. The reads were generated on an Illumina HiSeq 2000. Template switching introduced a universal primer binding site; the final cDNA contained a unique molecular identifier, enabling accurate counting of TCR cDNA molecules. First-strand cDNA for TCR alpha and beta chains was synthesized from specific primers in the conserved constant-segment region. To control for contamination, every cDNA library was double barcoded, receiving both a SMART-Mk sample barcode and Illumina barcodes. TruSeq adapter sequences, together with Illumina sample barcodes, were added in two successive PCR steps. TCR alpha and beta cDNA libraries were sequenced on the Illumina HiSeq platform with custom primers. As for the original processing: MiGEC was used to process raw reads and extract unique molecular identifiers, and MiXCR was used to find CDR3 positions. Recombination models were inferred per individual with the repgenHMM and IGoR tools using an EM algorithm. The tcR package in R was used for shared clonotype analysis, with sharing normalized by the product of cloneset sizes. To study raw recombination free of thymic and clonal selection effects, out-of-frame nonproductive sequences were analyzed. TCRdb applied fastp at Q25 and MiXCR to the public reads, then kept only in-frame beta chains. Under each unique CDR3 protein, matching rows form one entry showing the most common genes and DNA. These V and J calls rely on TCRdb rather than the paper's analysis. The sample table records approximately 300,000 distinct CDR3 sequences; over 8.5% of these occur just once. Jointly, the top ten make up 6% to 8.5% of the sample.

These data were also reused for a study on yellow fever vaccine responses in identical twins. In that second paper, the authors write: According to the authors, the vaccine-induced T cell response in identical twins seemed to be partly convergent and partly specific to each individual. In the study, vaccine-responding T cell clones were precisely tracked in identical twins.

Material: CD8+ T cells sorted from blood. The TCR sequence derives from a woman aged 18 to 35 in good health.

Read as DNA, the sequence is TGCAGTGCTAGATCTTATCCGGGACTAGCGGAGGGGGAGACCCAGTACTTC. This sequence encodes CSARSYPGLAEGETQYF. The rearranged chain carries TRBV20-1 and TRBJ2-5, with 11 bases in between that match TRBD2. As encoded in the germline V gene (reference sequence), CDR1 is DFQATT while CDR2 is SNEGSKA. The junction shows trimming of 2 bases on V and 5 bases on J, and the gene matches do not reach 13 bases of it. Spanning cysteine to phenylalanine, the CDR3 consists of 17 amino acids. Here the CDR3 DNA is all that survives: 51 bases in frame from base 1.